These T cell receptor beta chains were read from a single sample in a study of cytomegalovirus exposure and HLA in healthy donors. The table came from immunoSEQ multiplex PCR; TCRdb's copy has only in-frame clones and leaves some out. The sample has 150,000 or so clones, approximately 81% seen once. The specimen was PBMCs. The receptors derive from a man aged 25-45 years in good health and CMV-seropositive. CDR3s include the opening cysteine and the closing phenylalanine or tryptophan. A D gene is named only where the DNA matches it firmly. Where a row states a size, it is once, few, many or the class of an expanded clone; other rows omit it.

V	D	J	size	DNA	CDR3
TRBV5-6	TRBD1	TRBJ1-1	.	TGTGCCAGCAGCTGGGGTACCGGGACAGGGGACACTGAAGCTTTCTTT	CASSWGTGTGDTEAFF
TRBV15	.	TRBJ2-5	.	TGTGCCACCAGGGATCAGGGGAGTCGGGTAGAGACCCAGTACTTC	CATRDQGSRVETQYF
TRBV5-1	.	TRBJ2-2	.	TGCGCCAGCACAGGGGGCGCCCCGGGAGGCGGGGAGCTGTTTTTT	CASTGGAPGGGELFF
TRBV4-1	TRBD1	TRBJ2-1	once	TGCGCCAGCAGCCAAGATGGGTCCGGCGGACAGGGGGCTAGAAGAGAGTTCTTC	CASSQDGSGGQGARREFF
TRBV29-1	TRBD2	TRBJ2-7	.	TGCAGCGTTGATCACGGGGGGGCCTTTGGGGAGCAGTACTTC	CSVDHGGAFGEQYF
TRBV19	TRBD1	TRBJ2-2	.	TGTGCCAGTCGTCACCAGGGGGACACCGGGGAGCTGTTTTTT	CASRHQGDTGELFF
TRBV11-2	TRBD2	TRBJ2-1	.	TGTGCCAGCAGCTCCGGGACTAGGCGCAATGAGCAGTTCTTC	CASSSGTRRNEQFF
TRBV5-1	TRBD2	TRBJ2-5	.	TGCGCCAGCAGCTTGGGGACTAGCGGGGGGCCGGGGGAAGAGACCCAGTACTTC	CASSLGTSGGPGEETQYF
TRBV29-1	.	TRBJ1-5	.	TGCAGCGTTGGTACAGATCTCAATCAGCCCCAGCATTTT	CSVGTDLNQPQHF
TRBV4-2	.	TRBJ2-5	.	TGTGCCAGCAGCCAATTTCTTACGGGAGAGGTAGGAGAGACCCAGTACTTC	CASSQFLTGEVGETQYF
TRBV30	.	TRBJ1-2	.	TGTGCCTGGAGGGGCAGACACTATGGCTACACCTTC	CAWRGRHYGYTF
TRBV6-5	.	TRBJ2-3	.	TGTGCCAGCAGTTACTTACCGGGAGGCACAGATACGCAGTATTTT	CASSYLPGGTDTQYF
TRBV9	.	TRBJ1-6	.	TGTGCCAGCAGATACAGGGAAGATGGCGGTTCACCCCTCCACTTT	CASRYREDGGSPLHF
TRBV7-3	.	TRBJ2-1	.	TGTGCCAGCAGCCTTCCCGGAGGGGCGCGTAATGAGCAGTTCTTC	CASSLPGGARNEQFF
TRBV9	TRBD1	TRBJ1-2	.	TGTGCCAGCAGCGTAGCCAAGGACAGGGTGAAAAACTATGGCTACACCTTC	CASSVAKDRVKNYGYTF
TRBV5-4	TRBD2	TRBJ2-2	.	TGTGCCAGCAGCTTGGCCGGGAGGGACACCGGGGAGCTGTTTTTT	CASSLAGRDTGELFF
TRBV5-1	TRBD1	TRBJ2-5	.	TGCGCCAGCAGCATCCAGACAGGGTCCGAGACCCAGTACTTC	CASSIQTGSETQYF
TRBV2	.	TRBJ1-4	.	TGTGCCAGCAGTGAAGCTCATTCTAATGAAAAACTGTTTTTT	CASSEAHSNEKLFF
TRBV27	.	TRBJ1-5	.	TGTGCCAGCGGACTCAATCAGCCCCAGCATTTT	CASGLNQPQHF
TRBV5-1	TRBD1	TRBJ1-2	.	TGCGCCAGCAGCTTGACTCCATACCCGGGACAGGGCTATGGCTACACCTTC	CASSLTPYPGQGYGYTF
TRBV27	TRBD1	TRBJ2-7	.	TGTGCCAGCAGTCCGGACAGGGGCTACGAGCAGTACTTC	CASSPDRGYEQYF
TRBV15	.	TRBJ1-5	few	TGTGCCACCAGCCTGGGCCTTCACCGGCCCCAGCATTTT	CATSLGLHRPQHF
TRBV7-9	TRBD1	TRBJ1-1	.	TGTGCCAGCAGCTTCACAGGGGGAGGTACTGAAGCTTTCTTT	CASSFTGGGTEAFF
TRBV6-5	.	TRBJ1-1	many	TGTGCCAGCAGTTACTCTCCTCAGAGGAGGACTGAAGCTTTCTTT	CASSYSPQRRTEAFF
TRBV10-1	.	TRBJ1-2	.	TGCGCCAGCGAATCCCAAGGAGGGGTGCACTATGGCTACACCTTC	CASESQGGVHYGYTF
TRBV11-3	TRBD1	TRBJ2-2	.	TGTGCCAGCAGCACCGGGACAGCGAACACCGGGGAGCTGTTTTTT	CASSTGTANTGELFF
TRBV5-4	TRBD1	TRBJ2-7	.	TGTGCCAGCAGCCCAACCCCCGGGACAGGGGGCTCCTACGAGCAGTACTTC	CASSPTPGTGGSYEQYF
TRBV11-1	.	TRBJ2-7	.	TGTGCCAGCAGCCTCGGACACCCGCCCTACGAGCAGTACTTC	CASSLGHPPYEQYF
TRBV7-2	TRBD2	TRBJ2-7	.	TGTGCCAGCAGCTTAAGGCTAGCGGGAGTATACGAGCAGTACTTC	CASSLRLAGVYEQYF
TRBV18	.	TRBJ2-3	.	TGTGCCAGCTCACCACCGAGTCACACAGATACGCAGTATTTT	CASSPPSHTDTQYF
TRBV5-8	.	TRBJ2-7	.	TGTGCCAGCAGCATCGGACTGGGCTCCTACGAGCAGTACTTC	CASSIGLGSYEQYF
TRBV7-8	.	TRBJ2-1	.	TGTGCCAGCAGCTTAGACGGGGCTGGGGGCGATGAGCAGTTCTTC	CASSLDGAGGDEQFF
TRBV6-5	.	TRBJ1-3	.	TGTGCCAGCAGCGCCCGCGGGTCTGGAAACACCATATATTTT	CASSARGSGNTIYF
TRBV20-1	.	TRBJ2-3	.	TGCAGTGCCATAGTACGTGATACGCAGTATTTT	CSAIVRDTQYF
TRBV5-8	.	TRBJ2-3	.	TGTGCCAGCAGCCCCGGTCAGGGCCCAGATACGCAGTATTTT	CASSPGQGPDTQYF
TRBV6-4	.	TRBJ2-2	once	TGTGCCAGCAGTGACTCGGTTAGAGCCGGGGAGCTGTTTTTT	CASSDSVRAGELFF
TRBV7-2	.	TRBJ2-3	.	TGTGCCAGCAGCCCCCAGGGGGGTTACACAGATACGCAGTATTTT	CASSPQGGYTDTQYF
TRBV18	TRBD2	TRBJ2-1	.	TGTGCCAGCTCACCACCCGCGGGGGGGTACAATGAGCAGTTCTTC	CASSPPAGGYNEQFF
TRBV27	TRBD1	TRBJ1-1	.	TGTGCCAGCAGTTTATACCTGAGGGGGCGCAACACTGAAGCTTTCTTT	CASSLYLRGRNTEAFF
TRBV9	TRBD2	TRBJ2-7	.	TGTGCCAGCAGCGTAGCGACTAGCGACTACGAGCAGTACTTC	CASSVATSDYEQYF
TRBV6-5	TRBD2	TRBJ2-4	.	TGTGCCAGCAGCGTAGCGGGGGGGGGAAACATTCAGTACTTC	CASSVAGGGNIQYF
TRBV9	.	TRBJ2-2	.	TGTGCCAGCAGCGTAGAACTGAGGCCCGAGAACACCGGGGAGCTGTTTTTT	CASSVELRPENTGELFF